Presented here are 24 T cell receptor beta chains from one specimen sequenced in a study of control samples from healthy donors and cancer patients. Data came from immunoSEQ multiplex PCR; TCRdb stores just in-frame clones and leaves some out. The sample has roughly 81,000 clones, roughly 88% seen once. Sequencing input: PBMCs. The source is a man aged 55 to 70 with head and neck cancer.

The rearrangement links TRBV7-2 to TRBJ2-3; 10 bases are shared with TRBD2. The CDR3 has 16 amino acids. The germline CDR1 and CDR2 sequences are SGHTA and FQGNSA. V lost 4 bases, J lost 14 bases, and 18 bases stayed unmatched. This CDR3 is CASSSTSGLAGRTGYF. As DNA, the CDR3 is TGTGCCAGCAGCTCGACTAGCGGGCTCGCGGGGAGAACGGGGTATTTT.

This clone showed up just a few times. V and J are TRBV4-2 and TRBJ1-1, with TRBD1 matching 7 bases. CDR1 is LGHNA and CDR2 is YNFKEQ in the germline V gene. The CDR3 contains 16 residues. After removal of 0 bases from V and 4 bases from J, the junction contained 8 bases not matched to a gene. In DNA form, the CDR3 reads TGTGCCAGCAGCCAAGATTCCCACAGGGGTAGCACTGAAGCTTTCTTT. Its protein is CASSQDSHRGSTEAFF.

The rearrangement joins TRBV30 to TRBJ2-7; the D call may be TRBD1 or TRBD2 (6 bases each). CDR3 length: 13 amino acids. Germline V CDR1 and CDR2: GTSNPN, SVGIG (reference sequence). V lost 4 bases to trimming and J lost 6 bases, with 16 bases between them. CDR3: CAWNMGGRGEQYF. In nucleotides, the CDR3 is TGTGCCTGGAATATGGGGGGCAGGGGCGAGCAGTACTTC.

The chain joins TRBV5-5 to TRBJ1-5; D remains unclear. V shed 2 bases and J shed 1 base, with 4 bases lying between them. This CDR3 comprises 13 residues. Germline loops: CDR1 SGHKS, CDR2 YYEKEE (reference sequence). The CDR3 sequence: CASSLGSNQPQHF. The CDR3 region has the DNA TGTGCCAGCAGCTTAGGGAGCAATCAGCCCCAGCATTTT.

V usage is TRBV5-1 and J usage is TRBJ1-2; TRBD1 aligns across 8 bases. The CDR3 extends over 15 amino acids. Germline V CDR1 and CDR2: SGHRS, YFSETQ. V lost 0 bases, J lost 1 base, and 2 bases stayed unmatched. The CDR3 nucleotides read TGCGCCAGCAGCTTGGACAGGGGGTTTAACTATGGCTACACCTTC. The encoded protein is CASSLDRGFNYGYTF.

V usage is TRBV27 and J usage is TRBJ1-6; TRBD1 might be the D (5 bases). The germline CDR1 and CDR2 sequences are MNHEY and SMNVEV (reference sequence). This CDR3 is 16 amino acids long. Trimming took off 4 bases at V and 8 bases at J, with 18 bases between the two ends. CDR3: CASSSHLRDKDSPLHF. CDR3 in DNA: TGTGCCAGCAGTTCCCATCTCAGGGATAAGGATTCACCCCTCCACTTT.

This chain uses TRBV28 with TRBJ1-5; D uncertain. This CDR3 region has 14 residues. V was clipped by 6 bases and J by 4 bases, with 13 bases between them. From germline, CDR1 is MDHEN and CDR2 SYDVKM. The CDR3 spells CASSLSGRNQPQHF. CDR3 coding DNA: TGTGCCAGCAGCCTTTCCGGGAGGAATCAGCCCCAGCATTTT.

The V gene is TRBV5-1, the J gene TRBJ2-7; D remains unclear. The germline V and J ends were trimmed by 2 bases and 0 bases, with 12 bases remaining between them. The CDR3 length is 15 residues. Germline CDR1 SGHRS, CDR2 YFSETQ. The CDR3 loop is CASSFGFSSSYEQYF. The CDR3, as DNA: TGCGCCAGCAGCTTTGGGTTTTCCAGCTCCTACGAGCAGTACTTC.

The rearrangement joins TRBV7-9 to TRBJ1-4, with 7 positions matching TRBD1. Germline lookup yields CDR1 SEHNR and CDR2 FQNEAQ (reference sequence). This CDR3 region has 14 residues. Trimming cost V 5 bases and J 0 bases; bases outside gene matches: 0. The CDR3 DNA reads TGTGCCAGCAGCACAGGGGCAACTAATGAAAAACTGTTTTTT. Translated, it gives CASSTGATNEKLFF.

V usage is TRBV28 and J usage is TRBJ2-5; a weak D match, TRBD1 (5 bases). This CDR3 has 14 residues. Germline CDR1 reads MDHEN; CDR2 reads SYDVKM. V lost 5 bases to trimming and J lost 5 bases, with 15 bases between them. DNA of the CDR3: TGTGCCAGCAGTACTACAGGTTTAGTGGAGACCCAGTACTTC. Protein sequence: CASSTTGLVETQYF.

The chain joins TRBV21-1 to TRBJ1-4. TRBV21-1 is annotated as a pseudogene. CDR3 size: 14 residues. The CDR3 coding sequence is TGTGCCAGCAGCATGGGGGGCTCCAGGGAAAAACTGTTTTTT. As protein: CASSMGGSREKLFF.

The chain couples TRBV6-5 to TRBJ2-1; no clear D. This CDR3 spans 15 amino acids. Looked up from germline, CDR1 is MNHEY and CDR2 is SVGAGI. The V end lost 6 bases, the J end lost 0 bases, and 12 bases lay between the germline ends. DNA for the CDR3: TGTGCCAGCAGCCCCGGTTTGTCCTCCTACAATGAGCAGTTCTTC. It translates to CASSPGLSSYNEQFF.

The chain is built from TRBV18 and TRBJ1-1; D might be TRBD1 (5 bases). The CDR3 totals 15 residues. Trimming shortened V by 0 bases and J by 7 bases, and 15 bases separated the two germline ends. CDR1 is KGHSH, CDR2 LQKENI, per germline. The CDR3 protein is CASSPPWGFNGEAFF. CDR3 sequence (DNA): TGTGCCAGCTCACCACCATGGGGGTTTAATGGTGAAGCTTTCTTT.

The chain employs TRBV5-6 and TRBJ1-1; D is undetermined. Germline V gene lookup returns CDR1 SGHDT and CDR2 YYEEEE. CDR3 length equals 14 residues. The V and J ends lost 0 bases and 0 bases respectively, with 6 bases between them. The CDR3 sequence: CASSLASLNTEAFF. The CDR3 DNA reads TGTGCCAGCAGCTTGGCCAGTTTGAACACTGAAGCTTTCTTT.

V and J are TRBV27 and TRBJ2-7; D uncertain. CDR3 size: 12 residues. The germline V gene has CDR1 MNHEY and CDR2 SMNVEV (reference sequence). V lost 6 bases and J lost 5, with 11 bases in between. The CDR3 DNA sequence: TGTGCCAGCAGCCAAGGACCTCACGAGCAGTACTTC. Translated: CASSQGPHEQYF.

This clone was seen only once. The chain employs TRBV6-5 and TRBJ1-3; TRBD1 is a possible D gene (6 bases). The CDR3 runs 15 residues. V lost 6 bases to trimming and J lost 8 bases, with 20 bases between them. Germline CDR1 reads MNHEY; CDR2 reads SVGAGI. CDR3 nucleotide sequence: TGTGCCAGCAGCTCTAACAGGGTCCACGGGGACACCATATATTTT. This encodes CASSSNRVHGDTIYF.

V usage is TRBV5-1 and J usage is TRBJ2-1; D is ambiguous. Germline lookup yields CDR1 SGHRS and CDR2 YFSETQ. The CDR3 runs 15 residues. V lost 1 base and J lost 8, with 16 bases in between. The CDR3 sequence: CASSLRPAVGHEQFF. For the CDR3, the DNA is TGCGCCAGCAGCTTGAGGCCCGCAGTAGGCCATGAGCAGTTCTTC.

The gene calls are TRBV13 and TRBJ1-1, with D uncertain. Germline loops: CDR1 PRHDT, CDR2 FYEKMQ (reference sequence). The CDR3 is made up of 13 amino acids. Trimming took off 4 bases at V and 7 bases at J, with 13 bases between the two ends. This CDR3 reads CASSYGLDGEAFF. CDR3 sequence (DNA): TGTGCCAGCAGCTACGGACTAGATGGTGAAGCTTTCTTT.

The rearrangement joins TRBV5-4 to TRBJ2-3; 8 nucleotides match TRBD2. The CDR3 has 15 residues. V was pared by 5 bases and J by 4 bases, with 9 bases of the junction left unmatched. Germline V gene lookup returns CDR1 SGHNT and CDR2 YYREEE (reference sequence). CDR3 residues: CASSFVSGNPDTQYF. Written as DNA, the CDR3 is TGTGCCAGCAGTTTCGTTAGCGGGAACCCAGATACGCAGTATTTT.

This clone was counted once. The chain has TRBV10-2 and TRBJ2-5, with 10 bases matching TRBD1. CDR1 is WSHSY, CDR2 SAAADI, per germline. This CDR3 has 14 amino acids. V lost 6 bases, J lost 2 bases, and 3 bases stayed unmatched. The CDR3 DNA follows: TGCGCCAGCAGCCGGGGACAGGGGCAAGAGACCCAGTACTTC. It encodes CASSRGQGQETQYF.

This clone was counted a single time. The J gene is TRBJ1-2, the V gene TRBV7-9; no clear D gene. The CDR3 is made up of 14 amino acids. Trimming took off 5 bases at V and 1 base at J, with 11 bases between the two ends. Germline CDR1 and CDR2: SEHNR and FQNEAQ (reference sequence). CDR3: CASSPSEGNYGYTF. CDR3 DNA sequence: TGTGCCAGCAGCCCCAGCGAGGGTAACTATGGCTACACCTTC.

This chain links TRBV18 with TRBJ2-1, with 8 bases identical to TRBD1. V lost 3 bases, J lost 1 base, and 8 bases stayed unmatched. The CDR3 totals 17 residues. Germline V gene lookup returns CDR1 KGHSH and CDR2 LQKENI. CDR3 amino acids: CASSPARTGRSYNEQFF. In DNA form, the CDR3 reads TGTGCCAGCTCACCGGCTCGGACAGGGAGATCCTACAATGAGCAGTTCTTC.

The J gene is TRBJ1-6, the V gene TRBV28, with a possible D match to TRBD1 (6 bases). Germline V gene lookup returns CDR1 MDHEN and CDR2 SYDVKM. The germline V and J ends were trimmed by 2 bases and 8 bases, with 16 bases remaining between them. The CDR3 covers 16 residues. CDR3 coding DNA: TGTGCCAGCAGTTTAGGGGGGAGCAGGACAGATTCACCCCTCCACTTT. It codes for CASSLGGSRTDSPLHF.

This chain links TRBV5-8 with TRBJ1-4; no definite D call. V was trimmed by 4 bases and J by 0 bases, leaving 13 bases between them. Germline-derived CDR1 and CDR2 are SGHTS and YDEGEE. The CDR3 contains 16 residues. This CDR3 is CASSPGNGATNEKLFF. The DNA of the CDR3 is TGTGCCAGCAGCCCAGGAAACGGGGCAACTAATGAAAAACTGTTTTTT.